This passage covers 12 T cell receptor beta chains from one sample sequenced in a study of cytomegalovirus exposure and HLA in healthy donors. The table came from immunoSEQ multiplex PCR; TCRdb's copy has only in-frame clones and leaves some out. The top ten clones hold roughly 6.5% of a sample with more than 150,000 clones, approximately 88% of them seen once. Source material: PBMCs. The receptors come from a man in his late teens or twenties in good health and CMV-seropositive.

V is TRBV30 and J is TRBJ1-1, with unresolved D. The germline V gene encodes CDR1 GTSNPN and CDR2 SVGIG (reference sequence). Trimming pared 2 bases from V and 11 bases from J, leaving 24 bases between. The CDR3 length is 15 residues. CDR3 bases: TGTGCCTGGAGTCCCCTCGGCACAGCCGCCCGGGAGGCTTTCTTT. Translation gives CAWSPLGTAAREAFF.

This clone is a singleton in its sample. The chain joins TRBV6-5 to TRBJ2-7; D not resolved. Germline lookup yields CDR1 MNHEY and CDR2 SVGAGI. With 2 bases removed from V and 2 bases from J, the gap between germline ends came to 13 bases. This CDR3 spans 15 amino acids. CDR3: CASSYKSGSAYEQYF. CDR3 DNA: TGTGCCAGCAGTTACAAGTCTGGCTCAGCCTACGAGCAGTACTTC.

A note on this clone: Other DNA sequences in this specimen translate into the identical CDR3. V is TRBV15 and J is TRBJ2-7, with D possibly matching TRBD2 (5 bases). Germline V gene sequence: CDR1 LNHNV, CDR2 YYDKDF (reference sequence). The CDR3 is 15 residues long. V was shortened by 0 bases and J by 0 bases, with 9 bases between the two germline ends. CDR3 protein: CATSRDPSGSYEQYF. The CDR3, as DNA: TGTGCCACCAGCAGAGATCCGAGCGGCTCCTACGAGCAGTACTTC.

The rearrangement links TRBV28 to TRBJ2-3, with D tentatively TRBD2 (5 bases). V was trimmed by 5 bases and J by 4 bases, leaving 16 bases between them. Germline values: CDR1 MDHEN, CDR2 SYDVKM. The CDR3 extends over 15 amino acids. CDR3: CASSRAREIADTQYF. As DNA, the CDR3 is TGTGCCAGCAGTCGGGCTAGGGAGATTGCAGATACGCAGTATTTT.

This clone was observed a single time. V is TRBV9 and J is TRBJ1-2; D ambiguous. The V end lost 4 bases, the J end lost 7 bases, and 17 bases lay between the germline ends. CDR3 length: 14 residues. The germline CDR1 and CDR2 sequences are SGDLS and YYNGEE. CDR3 in amino acids: CASSFDGELLGYTF. In nucleotides, the CDR3 is TGTGCCAGCAGCTTTGACGGAGAGTTACTTGGCTACACCTTC.

The V and J genes are TRBV4-3 and TRBJ1-2; TRBD1 might be the D (6 bases). Germline CDR1 is LGHNA and CDR2 is YSLEER. The CDR3 is made up of 15 amino acids. Trimming took 0 bases from V and 3 from J, leaving 11 bases between them. CDR3 in DNA: TGCGCCAGCAGCCAAGATCCGGGACATGACTATGGCTACACCTTC. Amino acids: CASSQDPGHDYGYTF.

This chain connects TRBV14 to TRBJ2-1; 11 nucleotides line up with TRBD2. The germline V gene encodes CDR1 SGHDN and CDR2 FVKESK. The CDR3 is made up of 15 amino acids. Trimming took 0 bases from V and 9 from J; bases not matched to a gene: 4. CDR3 DNA: TGTGCCAGCAGCCAAGAACTAGCGGGAGCTGGTGAGCAGTTCTTC. Translation gives CASSQELAGAGEQFF.

The V call is TRBV28, the J call TRBJ2-1; 11 bases map to TRBD2. V was clipped by 7 bases and J by 9 bases; unmatched bases: 5. Germline CDR1 and CDR2: MDHEN and SYDVKM. The CDR3 length is 13 residues. CDR3 in DNA: TGTGCCAGCACCGGGACTAGCGGCGGTGAGCAGTTCTTC. Its protein product is CASTGTSGGEQFF.

The chain couples TRBV6-6 to TRBJ1-2, with D possibly matching TRBD1 (5 bases). Germline-derived CDR1 and CDR2 are MNHNY and SVGAGI (reference sequence). Trimming cost V 0 bases and J 2 bases, with 10 bases left between them. This CDR3 spans 15 amino acids. CDR3 DNA: TGTGCCAGCAGTTACTCGGGGGGAGACAACTATGGCTACACCTTC. This codes for CASSYSGGDNYGYTF.

This chain links TRBV6-5 with TRBJ1-1, with D possibly matching TRBD1 (6 bases). Germline V CDR1 and CDR2: MNHEY, SVGAGI. There are 13 residues in the CDR3. The V gene lost 6 bases and the J gene lost 1 base, with 9 bases spanning the gap. The CDR3 nucleotides read TGTGCCAGCAGAAAACAGGGGAACACTGAAGCTTTCTTT. It encodes CASRKQGNTEAFF.

The chain recombines TRBV18 with TRBJ2-3, with D possibly matching TRBD2 (5 bases). Germline V gene sequence: CDR1 KGHSH, CDR2 LQKENI. This CDR3 is built from 13 residues. V was trimmed by 6 bases and J by 2 bases, leaving 9 bases between them. The CDR3 loop reads CASSPDSTDTQYF. The CDR3 nucleotides read TGTGCCAGCTCGCCGGACTCCACAGATACGCAGTATTTT.

This chain joins TRBV2 and TRBJ2-1; no definite D call. From germline, CDR1 is SNHLY and CDR2 FYNNEI. With 6 bases removed from V and 1 base from J, the gap between germline ends came to 13 bases. The CDR3 totals 15 residues. In DNA, the CDR3 is TGTGCCAGCAGGTCAACCGACGGGTCCTACAATGAGCAGTTCTTC. It is translated as CASRSTDGSYNEQFF.